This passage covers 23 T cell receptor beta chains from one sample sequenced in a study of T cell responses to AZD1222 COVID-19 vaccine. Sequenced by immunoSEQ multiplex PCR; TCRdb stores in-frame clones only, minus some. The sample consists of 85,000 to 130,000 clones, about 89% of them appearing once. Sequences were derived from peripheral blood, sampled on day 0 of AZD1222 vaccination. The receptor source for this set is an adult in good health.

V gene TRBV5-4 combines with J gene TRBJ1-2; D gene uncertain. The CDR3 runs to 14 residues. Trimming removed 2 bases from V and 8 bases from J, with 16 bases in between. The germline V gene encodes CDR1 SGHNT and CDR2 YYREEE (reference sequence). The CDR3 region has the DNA TGTGCCAGCAGCTTTGATCTCGGAGATCCCGGCTACACCTTC. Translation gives CASSFDLGDPGYTF.

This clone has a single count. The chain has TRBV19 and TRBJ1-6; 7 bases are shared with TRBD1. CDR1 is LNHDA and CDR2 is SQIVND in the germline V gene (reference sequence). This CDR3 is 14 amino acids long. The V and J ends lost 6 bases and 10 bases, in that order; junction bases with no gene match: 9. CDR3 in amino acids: CASSETGAGSPLHF. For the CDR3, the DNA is TGTGCCAGTAGCGAAACAGGGGCAGGATCACCCCTCCACTTT.

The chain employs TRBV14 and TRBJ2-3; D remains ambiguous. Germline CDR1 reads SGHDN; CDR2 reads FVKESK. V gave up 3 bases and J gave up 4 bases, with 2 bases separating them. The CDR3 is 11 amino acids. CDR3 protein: CASSHADTQYF. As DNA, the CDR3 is TGTGCCAGCAGCCATGCAGATACGCAGTATTTT.

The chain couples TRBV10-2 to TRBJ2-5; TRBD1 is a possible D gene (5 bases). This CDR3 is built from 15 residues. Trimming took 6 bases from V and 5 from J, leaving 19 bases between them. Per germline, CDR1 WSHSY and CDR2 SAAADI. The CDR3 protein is CASREGSRVGETQYF. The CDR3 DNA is TGCGCCAGCAGAGAAGGGTCCAGGGTAGGGGAGACCCAGTACTTC.

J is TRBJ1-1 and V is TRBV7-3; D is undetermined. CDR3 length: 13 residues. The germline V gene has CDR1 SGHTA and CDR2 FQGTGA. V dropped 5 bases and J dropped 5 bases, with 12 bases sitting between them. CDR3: CASSKEPRTEAFF. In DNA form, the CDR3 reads TGTGCCAGCAGCAAAGAGCCCCGGACTGAAGCTTTCTTT. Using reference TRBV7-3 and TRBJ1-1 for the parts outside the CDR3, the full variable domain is GAGVSQTPSNKVTEKGKYVELRCDPISGHTALYWYRQSLGQGPEFLIYFQGTGAADDSGLPNDRFFAVRPEGSVSTLKIQRTERGDSAVYLCASSKEPRTEAFFGQGTRLTVV.

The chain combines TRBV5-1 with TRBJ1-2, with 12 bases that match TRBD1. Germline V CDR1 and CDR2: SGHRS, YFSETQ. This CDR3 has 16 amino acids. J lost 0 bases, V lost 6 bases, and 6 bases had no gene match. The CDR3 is CASKGTGGPPNYGYTF. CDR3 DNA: TGCGCCAGCAAAGGGACAGGGGGCCCTCCTAACTATGGCTACACCTTC.

The CDR3 loop reads CASSPSDNEQFF. The CDR3 nucleotides are TGTGCCAGCAGTCCTTCAGACAATGAGCAGTTCTTC. V and J are TRBV6-6 and TRBJ2-1; D not resolved. V lost 5 bases to trimming and J lost 5 bases, with 7 bases between them. Germline CDR1 is MNHNY and CDR2 is SVGAGI (reference sequence). This CDR3 is built from 12 residues.

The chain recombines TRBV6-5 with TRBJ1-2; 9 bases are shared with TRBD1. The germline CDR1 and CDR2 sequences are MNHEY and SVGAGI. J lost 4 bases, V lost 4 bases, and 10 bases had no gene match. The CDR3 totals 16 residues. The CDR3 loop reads CASSSLPGTGFYGYTF. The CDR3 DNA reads TGTGCCAGCAGTTCACTCCCCGGGACAGGGTTCTATGGCTACACCTTC.

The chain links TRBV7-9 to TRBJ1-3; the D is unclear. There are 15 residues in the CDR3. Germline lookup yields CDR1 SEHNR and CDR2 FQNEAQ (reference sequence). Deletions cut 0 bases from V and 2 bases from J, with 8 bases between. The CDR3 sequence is CASSLANRPGNTIYF. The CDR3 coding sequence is TGTGCCAGCAGCTTAGCGAATAGGCCTGGAAACACCATATATTTT.

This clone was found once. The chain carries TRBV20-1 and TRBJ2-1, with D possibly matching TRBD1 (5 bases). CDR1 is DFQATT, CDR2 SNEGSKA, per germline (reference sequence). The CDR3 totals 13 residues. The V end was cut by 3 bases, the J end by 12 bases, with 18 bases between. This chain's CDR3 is CSASMTVRFWQFF. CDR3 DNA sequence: TGCAGTGCTAGTATGACAGTTAGATTTTGGCAGTTCTTC.

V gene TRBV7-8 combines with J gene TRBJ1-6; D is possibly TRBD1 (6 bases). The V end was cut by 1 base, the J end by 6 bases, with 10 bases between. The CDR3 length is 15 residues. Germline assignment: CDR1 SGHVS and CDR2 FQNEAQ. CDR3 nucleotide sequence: TGTGCCAGCAGCTTAGTTTCAGGGGTTAATTCACCCCTCCACTTT. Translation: CASSLVSGVNSPLHF.

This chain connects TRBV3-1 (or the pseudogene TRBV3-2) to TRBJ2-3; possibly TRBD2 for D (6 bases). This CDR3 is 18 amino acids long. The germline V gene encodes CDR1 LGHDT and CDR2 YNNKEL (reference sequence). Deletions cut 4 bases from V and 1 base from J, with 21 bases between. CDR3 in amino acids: CASSPSPVGGLRTDTQYF. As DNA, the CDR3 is TGTGCCAGCAGCCCTTCCCCAGTCGGGGGTTTACGCACAGATACGCAGTATTTT.

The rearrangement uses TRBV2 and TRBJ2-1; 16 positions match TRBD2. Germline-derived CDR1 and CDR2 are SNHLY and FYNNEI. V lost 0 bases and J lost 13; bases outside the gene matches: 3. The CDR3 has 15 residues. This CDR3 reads CASSEAGTSGGDQFF. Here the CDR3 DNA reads TGTGCCAGCAGTGAAGCGGGGACTAGCGGGGGGGACCAGTTCTTC.

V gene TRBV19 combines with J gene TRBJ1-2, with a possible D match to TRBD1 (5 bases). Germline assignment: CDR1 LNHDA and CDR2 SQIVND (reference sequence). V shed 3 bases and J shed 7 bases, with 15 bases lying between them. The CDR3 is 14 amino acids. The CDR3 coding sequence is TGTGCCAGTAGTATTCTACAGGTCCCCGGTGGCTACACCTTC. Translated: CASSILQVPGGYTF.

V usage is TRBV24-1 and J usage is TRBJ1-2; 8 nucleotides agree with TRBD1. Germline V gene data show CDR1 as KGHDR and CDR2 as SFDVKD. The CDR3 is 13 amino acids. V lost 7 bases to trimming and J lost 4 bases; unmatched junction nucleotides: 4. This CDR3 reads CATRDRDLYGYTF. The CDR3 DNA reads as TGTGCCACCAGGGACAGGGATCTCTATGGCTACACCTTC.

The CDR3 loop reads CASSMSGGSGNTIYF. In DNA form, the CDR3 reads TGTGCCAGTAGTATGTCAGGGGGCTCTGGAAACACCATATATTTT. The chain carries TRBV19 and TRBJ1-3, with 7 bases lining up with TRBD1. Trimming cost V 3 bases and J 0 bases; bases outside gene matches: 2. The CDR3 is 15 residues long. CDR1 and CDR2 (germline): LNHDA, SQIVND (reference sequence).

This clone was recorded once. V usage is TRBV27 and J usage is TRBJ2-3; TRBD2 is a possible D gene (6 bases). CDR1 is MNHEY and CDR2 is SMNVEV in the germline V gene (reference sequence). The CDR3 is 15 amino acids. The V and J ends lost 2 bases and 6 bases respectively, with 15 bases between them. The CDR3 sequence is CASSLRYRLVDTQYF. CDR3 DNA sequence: TGTGCCAGCAGTTTAAGATACAGACTAGTTGATACGCAGTATTTT.

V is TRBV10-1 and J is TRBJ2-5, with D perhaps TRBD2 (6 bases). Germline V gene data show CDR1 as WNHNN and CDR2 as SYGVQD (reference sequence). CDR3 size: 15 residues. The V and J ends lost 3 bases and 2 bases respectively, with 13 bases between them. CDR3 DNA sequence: TGCGCCAGCAGTGACCTCATAGCGGCGCAAGAGACCCAGTACTTC. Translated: CASSDLIAAQETQYF.

This chain's CDR3 is CASSLGEGDNSPLHF. CDR3 bases: TGTGCCAGCAGTCTTGGGGAAGGCGATAATTCACCCCTCCACTTT. This sequence joins TRBV27 and TRBJ1-6, with D hard to call. Trimming took 5 bases from V and 5 from J, leaving 13 bases between them. The germline CDR1 and CDR2 sequences are MNHEY and SMNVEV (reference sequence). CDR3 length equals 15 residues.

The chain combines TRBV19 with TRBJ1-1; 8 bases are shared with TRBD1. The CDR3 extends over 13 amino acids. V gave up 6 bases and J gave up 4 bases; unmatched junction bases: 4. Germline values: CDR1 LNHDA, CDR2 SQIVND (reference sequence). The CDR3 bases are TGTGCCAGTAGGACAGGGGAGATCACTGAAGCTTTCTTT. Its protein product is CASRTGEITEAFF.

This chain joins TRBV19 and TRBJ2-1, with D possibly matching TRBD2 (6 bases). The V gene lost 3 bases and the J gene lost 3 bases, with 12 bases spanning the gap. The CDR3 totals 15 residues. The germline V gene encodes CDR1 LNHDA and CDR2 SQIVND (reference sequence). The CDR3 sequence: CASSIWAGLYNEQFF. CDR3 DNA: TGTGCCAGTAGTATCTGGGCGGGGCTCTACAATGAGCAGTTCTTC.

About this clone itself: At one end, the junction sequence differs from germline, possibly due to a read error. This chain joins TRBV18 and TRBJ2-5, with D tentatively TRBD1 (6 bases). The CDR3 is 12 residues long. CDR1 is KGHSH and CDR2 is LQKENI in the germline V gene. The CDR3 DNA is TGTGCCAGCTCACCACTACAGGGTGACGGCGACTTC. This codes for CASSPLQGDGDF.

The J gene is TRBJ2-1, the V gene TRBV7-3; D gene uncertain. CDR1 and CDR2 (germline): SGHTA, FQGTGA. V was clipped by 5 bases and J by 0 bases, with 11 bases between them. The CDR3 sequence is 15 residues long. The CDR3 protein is CASSQTSSSYNEQFF. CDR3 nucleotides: TGTGCCAGCAGCCAAACTTCCAGCTCCTACAATGAGCAGTTCTTC.